Each of the 16 T cell receptor beta chains below was sequenced from the same sample in a study of Graves' ophthalmopathy and Graves' hyperthyroidism. Amplification targeted the TCR beta CDR3 regions, with RNA transcripts as the source material. RT-PCR with HTBI primers came first, then second-round multiplex PCR. TCRdb analysed the multiplex PCR reads with MiXCR anew, one entry per CDR3 protein. Of 450,000 to 600,000 distinct CDR3 sequences in the sample, under 45% were seen once. Sample: peripheral blood or thyroid tissue (not recorded which). The receptors originated from an adult man with Graves' hyperthyroidism.

This clonotype has just a few counts. The CDR3 region has the DNA TGTGCCACCAGTGCCAGCGGGAGTCCAGAGACCCAGTACTTC. Translated, it gives CATSASGSPETQYF. This sequence joins TRBV24-1 and TRBJ2-5, with 8 bases fitting TRBD2. Germline V gene data show CDR1 as KGHDR and CDR2 as SFDVKD. The CDR3 is made up of 14 amino acids. V gave up 5 bases and J gave up 4 bases; unmatched junction bases: 5.

This clonotype was seen repeatedly, ten times or more. The genes are TRBV12-3 or TRBV12-4 and TRBJ1-2; TRBD1 might be the D (5 bases). Deletions cut 8 bases from V and 8 bases from J, with 24 bases between. The CDR3 has 15 amino acids. CDR3 bases: TGTGCCAGCGCATTGGGGGAGGGCAGGGTTCGAGGCTACACCTTC. It codes for CASALGEGRVRGYTF.

This clonotype has just one count. A much larger clonotype is one base distant, so this may be a read error. In DNA, the CDR3 is TGTGCCACCAGCAGAGATCGGGCCAGTGTAGGGAACACCATATATTTT. This gives the protein CATSRDRASVGNTIYF. The genes are TRBV15 and TRBJ1-3; no firm D call. Germline V gene sequence: CDR1 LNHNV, CDR2 YYDKDF (reference sequence). Trimming took off 0 bases at V and 7 bases at J, with 16 bases between the two ends. There are 16 residues in the CDR3.

The V gene is TRBV20-1, the J gene TRBJ2-7, with 12 nucleotides matching TRBD2. The J call may not be correct, given that the DNA end is closer to TRBJ2-1. CDR1 is DFQATT and CDR2 is SNEGSKA in the germline V gene (reference sequence). The CDR3 is 15 residues long. The CDR3: CSATGLAGIGNEQFF. The CDR3 DNA is TGCAGTGCTACCGGACTAGCGGGAATCGGCAATGAGCAGTTCTTC.

A note on this clonotype: A single base separates this from a much larger clone, so it may be a read error. The conserved phenylalanine or tryptophan normally closing the CDR3 is absent here, so this likely arose from a read error. This chain links TRBV9 with TRBJ1-1; D is unresolved. The V gene lost 1 base and the J gene lost 3 bases, with 10 bases spanning the gap. The CDR3 loop spans 14 amino acids. The germline CDR1 and CDR2 sequences are SGDLS and YYNGEE. The CDR3 here is CASSVWVRDTEAFL. CDR3 coding DNA: TGTGCCAGCAGCGTATGGGTTCGGGACACTGAAGCTTTCCTT.

In this sample, this clonotype turned up a few times. This chain joins TRBV29-1 and TRBJ2-3; D gene unclear. Deletions cut 3 bases from V and 7 bases from J, with 11 bases between. CDR3 size: 12 residues. The germline gives CDR1 SQVTM, CDR2 ANQGSEA. The CDR3 loop reads CSVDRLGHTQYF. CDR3 nucleotide sequence: TGCAGCGTTGACAGGCTAGGTCATACGCAGTATTTT.

The chain carries TRBV12-3 or TRBV12-4 and TRBJ1-2, with D uncertain. The CDR3 runs to 15 residues. Trimming removed 3 bases from V and 4 bases from J, with 15 bases in between. The CDR3 loop is CASSLGEALLYGYTF. DNA for the CDR3: TGTGCCAGCAGTTTGGGAGAGGCGTTGCTCTATGGCTACACCTTC.

This clonotype was observed at least ten times. The CDR3, as DNA: TGTGCCAGCAGCTTAGTTGGGCAGCAAGAGACCCAGTACTTC. This encodes CASSLVGQQETQYF. J is TRBJ2-5 and V is TRBV7-2; D gene unclear. CDR3 length: 14 residues. The V and J ends lost 1 base and 2 bases respectively, with 8 bases between them. Germline CDR1 SGHTA, CDR2 FQGNSA.

Worth noting for this clonotype: Just one base apart from a much larger clone, this may be a read error. The CDR3 here is CASSALQGLNTEASF. As DNA, the CDR3 is TGTGCCAGCAGCGCACTACAGGGCTTGAACACTGAAGCTTCCTTT. The V gene is TRBV5-4, the J gene TRBJ1-1; possibly TRBD1 for D (6 bases). The CDR3 runs to 15 residues. Looked up from germline, CDR1 is SGHNT and CDR2 is YYREEE (reference sequence). Using reference TRBV5-4 and TRBJ1-1 for the parts outside the CDR3, the full variable domain is ETGVTQSPTHLIKTRGQQVTLRCSSQSGHNTVSWYQQALGQGPQFIFQYYREEENGRGNFPPRFSGLQFPNYSSELNVNALELDDSALYLCASSALQGLNTEASFGQGTRLTVV.

This clonotype was observed a handful of times. V usage is TRBV3-1 and J usage is TRBJ1-4, with a weak D call TRBD1 (6 bases). The length of the CDR3 is 16 residues. The V and J ends lost 4 bases and 6 bases respectively, with 18 bases between them. The germline CDR1 and CDR2 sequences are LGHDT and YNNKEL (reference sequence). The CDR3 here is CASSRRAEEGDEKLFF. CDR3 DNA: TGTGCCAGCAGCCGACGGGCCGAGGAGGGGGATGAAAAACTGTTTTTT.

This clonotype is a singleton in its sample. A much larger clone lies one base from this, so it may be a read error. This is likely a read error, given that the CDR3 carries no conserved phenylalanine or tryptophan at its end. The rearrangement joins TRBV4-1 to TRBJ1-3; D is undetermined. Trimming shortened V by 1 base and J by 3 bases, and 13 bases separated the two germline ends. CDR3 length equals 16 residues. CDR1 and CDR2 (germline): MGHRA, YSYEKL. CDR3 region: CASSQAGGQLGNTIYS. DNA for the CDR3: TGCGCCAGCAGCCAAGCTGGCGGGCAGCTTGGAAACACCATATATTCT.

This clonotype has more than one count but fewer than ten. The chain has TRBV7-2 and TRBJ1-5, with 8 bases fitting TRBD1. With 6 bases clipped from V and 3 bases from J, the junction kept 7 bases outside the gene matches. This CDR3 region has 15 residues. Germline assignment: CDR1 SGHTA and CDR2 FQGNSA. CDR3 residues: CASSLAGGVNQPQHF. Written as DNA, the CDR3 is TGTGCCAGCAGTTTGGCAGGGGGCGTCAATCAGCCCCAGCATTTT.

The sample holds many counts of this clonotype. The gene calls are TRBV2 and TRBJ1-5, with 7 bases fitting TRBD1. The V gene end was trimmed by 5 bases and the J gene end by 0 bases; junction bases not matched to a gene: 4. The CDR3 is 15 amino acids. Germline-derived CDR1 and CDR2 are SNHLY and FYNNEI. The CDR3 region has the DNA TGTGCCAGCAGTATTGGGACAGATAGCAATCAGCCCCAGCATTTT. It encodes CASSIGTDSNQPQHF.

This clonotype was counted between two and nine times. This chain joins TRBV19 and TRBJ1-5; D is unresolved. Germline V gives CDR1 LNHDA, CDR2 SQIVND (reference sequence). This CDR3 has 12 residues. Trimming stripped 7 bases from V and 7 bases from J, with 11 bases between. This chain's CDR3 is CASNLGIQPQHF. CDR3 DNA: TGTGCCAGTAATCTGGGTATACAGCCCCAGCATTTT.

At least ten counts were recorded for this clonotype. The chain joins TRBV7-3 to TRBJ1-2, with D perhaps matching TRBD1 (6 bases). V was pared by 1 base and J by 4 bases, with 13 bases between. The CDR3 is 15 residues long. From germline, CDR1 is SGHTA and CDR2 FQGTGA. DNA for the CDR3: TGTGCCAGCAGCTTAATCCCCAGGGGAGGCTATGGCTACACCTTC. It yields the protein CASSLIPRGGYGYTF.

A single count supports this clonotype. The chain combines TRBV12-3 or TRBV12-4 with TRBJ1-2, with 7 bases lining up with TRBD1. This CDR3 is built from 16 residues. CDR3 loop: CASGPDSGGVNYGYTF. In DNA, the CDR3 is TGTGCTAGTGGTCCCGATTCAGGGGGAGTGAACTATGGCTACACCTTC.